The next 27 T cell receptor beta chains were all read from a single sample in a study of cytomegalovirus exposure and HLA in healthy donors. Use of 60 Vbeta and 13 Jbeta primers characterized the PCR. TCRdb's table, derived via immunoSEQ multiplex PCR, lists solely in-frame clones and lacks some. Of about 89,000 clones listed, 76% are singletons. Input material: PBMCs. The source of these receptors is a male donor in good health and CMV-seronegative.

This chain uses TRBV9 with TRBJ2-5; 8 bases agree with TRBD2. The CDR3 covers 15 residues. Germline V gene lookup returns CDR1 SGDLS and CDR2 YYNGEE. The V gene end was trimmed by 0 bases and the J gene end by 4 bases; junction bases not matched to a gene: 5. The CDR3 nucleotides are TGTGCCAGCAGCGTAGCGGGGGGGCCTGTAGAGACCCAGTACTTC. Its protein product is CASSVAGGPVETQYF. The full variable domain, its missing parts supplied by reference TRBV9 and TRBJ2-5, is DSGVTQTPKHLITATGQRVTLRCSPRSGDLSVYWYQQSLDQGLQFLIQYYNGEERAKGNILERFSAQQFPDLHSELNLSSLELGDSALYFCASSVAGGPVETQYFGPGTRLLVL.

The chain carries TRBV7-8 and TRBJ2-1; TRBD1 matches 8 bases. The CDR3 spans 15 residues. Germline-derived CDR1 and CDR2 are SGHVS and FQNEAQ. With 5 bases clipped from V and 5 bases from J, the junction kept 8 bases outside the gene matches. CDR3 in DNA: TGTGCCAGCAGCCCCGGACAGGGAAGGAACAATGAGCAGTTCTTC. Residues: CASSPGQGRNNEQFF.

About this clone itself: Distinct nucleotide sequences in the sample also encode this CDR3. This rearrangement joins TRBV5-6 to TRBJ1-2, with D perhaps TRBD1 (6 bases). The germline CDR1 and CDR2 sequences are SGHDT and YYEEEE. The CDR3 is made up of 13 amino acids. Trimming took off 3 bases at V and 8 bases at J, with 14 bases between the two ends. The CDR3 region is CASSSSGVHGYTF. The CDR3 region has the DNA TGTGCCAGCAGCTCATCAGGGGTTCACGGCTACACCTTC.

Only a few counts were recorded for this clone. The CDR3 region has the DNA TGTGCCAGCAGGCATAGCGGGAGCCGAACGGATACGCAGTATTTT. Residues: CASRHSGSRTDTQYF. The chain uses TRBV6-1 and TRBJ2-3; 9 nucleotides agree with TRBD2. There are 15 residues in the CDR3. Germline CDR1 reads MNHNS; CDR2 reads SASEGT. Trimming cost V 6 bases and J 6 bases; bases outside gene matches: 10.

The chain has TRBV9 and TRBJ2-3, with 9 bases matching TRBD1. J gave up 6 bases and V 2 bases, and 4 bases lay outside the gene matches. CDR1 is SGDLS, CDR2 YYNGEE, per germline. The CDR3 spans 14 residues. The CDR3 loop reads CASSVGQGSDTQYF. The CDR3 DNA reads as TGTGCCAGCAGCGTTGGACAGGGGTCGGATACGCAGTATTTT.

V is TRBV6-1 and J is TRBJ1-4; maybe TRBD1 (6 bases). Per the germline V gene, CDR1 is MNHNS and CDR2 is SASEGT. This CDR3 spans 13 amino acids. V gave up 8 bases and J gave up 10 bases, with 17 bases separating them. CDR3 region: CASSGQNGGKLFF. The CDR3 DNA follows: TGTGCCAGCTCTGGACAGAATGGAGGAAAACTGTTTTTT.

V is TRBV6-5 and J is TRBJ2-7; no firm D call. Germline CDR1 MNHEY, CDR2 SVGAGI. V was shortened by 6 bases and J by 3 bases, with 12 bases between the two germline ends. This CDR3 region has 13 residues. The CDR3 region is CASSQSRGYEQYF. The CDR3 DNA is TGTGCCAGCAGCCAATCGCGAGGCTACGAGCAGTACTTC.

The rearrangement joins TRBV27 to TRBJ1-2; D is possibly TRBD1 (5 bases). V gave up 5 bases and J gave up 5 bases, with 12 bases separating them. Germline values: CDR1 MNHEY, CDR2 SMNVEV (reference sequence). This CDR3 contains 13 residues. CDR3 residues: CASSRTQGYGYTF. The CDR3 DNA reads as TGTGCCAGCAGTCGGACCCAGGGTTATGGCTACACCTTC.

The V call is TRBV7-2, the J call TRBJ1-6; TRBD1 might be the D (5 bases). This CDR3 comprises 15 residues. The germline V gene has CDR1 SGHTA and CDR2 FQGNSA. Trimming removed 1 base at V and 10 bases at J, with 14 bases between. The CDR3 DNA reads TGTGCCAGCAGCTTAGGGGAGGGTTACAGGTCACCCCTCCACTTT. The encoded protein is CASSLGEGYRSPLHF.

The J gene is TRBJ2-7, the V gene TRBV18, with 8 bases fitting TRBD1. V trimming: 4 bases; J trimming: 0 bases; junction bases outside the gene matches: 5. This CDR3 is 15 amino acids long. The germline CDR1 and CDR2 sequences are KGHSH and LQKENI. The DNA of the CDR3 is TGTGCCAGCTCACTGGACAGGGCTACCTCCTACGAGCAGTACTTC. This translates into CASSLDRATSYEQYF.

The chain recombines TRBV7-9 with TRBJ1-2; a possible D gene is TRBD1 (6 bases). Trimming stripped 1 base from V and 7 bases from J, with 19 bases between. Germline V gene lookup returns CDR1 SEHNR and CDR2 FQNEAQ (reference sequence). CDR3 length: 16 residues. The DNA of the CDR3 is TGTGCCAGCAGCTTAGGGGTAGGGCCAGGGGAAGCTGGCTACACCTTC. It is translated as CASSLGVGPGEAGYTF.

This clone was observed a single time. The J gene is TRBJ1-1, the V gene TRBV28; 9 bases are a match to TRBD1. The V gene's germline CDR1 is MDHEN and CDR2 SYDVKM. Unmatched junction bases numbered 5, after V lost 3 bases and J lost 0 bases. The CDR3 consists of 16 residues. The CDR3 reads CASSLWDRVMNTEAFF. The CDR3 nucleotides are TGTGCCAGCAGTTTGTGGGACAGGGTGATGAACACTGAAGCTTTCTTT.

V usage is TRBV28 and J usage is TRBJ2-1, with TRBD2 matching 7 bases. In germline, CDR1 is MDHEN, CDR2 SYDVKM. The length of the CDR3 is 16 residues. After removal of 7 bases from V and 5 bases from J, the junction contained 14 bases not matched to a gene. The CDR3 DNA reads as TGTGCCAGCACCTTGTATCTTGCGGGAGCTGACAATGAGCAGTTCTTC. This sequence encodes CASTLYLAGADNEQFF.

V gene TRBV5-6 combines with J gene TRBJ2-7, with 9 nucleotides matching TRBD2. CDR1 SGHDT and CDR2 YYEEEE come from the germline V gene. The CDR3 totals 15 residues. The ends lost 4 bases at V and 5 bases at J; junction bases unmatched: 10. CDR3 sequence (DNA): TGTGCCAGCAGCCCTTTGGGACTAGCCTTCCACGAGCAGTACTTC. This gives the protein CASSPLGLAFHEQYF.

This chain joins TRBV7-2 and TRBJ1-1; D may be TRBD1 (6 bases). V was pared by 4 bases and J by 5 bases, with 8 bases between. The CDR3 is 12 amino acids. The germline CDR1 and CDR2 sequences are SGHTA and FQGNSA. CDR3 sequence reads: CASSSTGTEAFF. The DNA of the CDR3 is TGTGCCAGCAGCTCAACAGGGACTGAAGCTTTCTTT.

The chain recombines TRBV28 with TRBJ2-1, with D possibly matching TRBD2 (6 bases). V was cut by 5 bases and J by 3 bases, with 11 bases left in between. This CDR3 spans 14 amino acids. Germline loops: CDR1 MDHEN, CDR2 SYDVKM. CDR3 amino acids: CASSRGGVYNEQFF. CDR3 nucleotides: TGTGCCAGCAGTCGCGGAGGGGTCTACAATGAGCAGTTCTTC.

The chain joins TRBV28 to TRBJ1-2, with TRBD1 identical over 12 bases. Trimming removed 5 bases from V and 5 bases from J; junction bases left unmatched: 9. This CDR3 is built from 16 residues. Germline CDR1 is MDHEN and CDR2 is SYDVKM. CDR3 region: CASSISGTGGAYGYTF. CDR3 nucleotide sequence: TGTGCCAGCAGTATCTCCGGGACAGGGGGCGCGTATGGCTACACCTTC.

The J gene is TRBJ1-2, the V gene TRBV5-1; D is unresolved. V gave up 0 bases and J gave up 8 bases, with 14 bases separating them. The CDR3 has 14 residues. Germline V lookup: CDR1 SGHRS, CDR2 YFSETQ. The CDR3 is CASSLVGSEWGYTF. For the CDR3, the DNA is TGCGCCAGCAGCTTGGTTGGGAGTGAGTGGGGCTACACCTTC.

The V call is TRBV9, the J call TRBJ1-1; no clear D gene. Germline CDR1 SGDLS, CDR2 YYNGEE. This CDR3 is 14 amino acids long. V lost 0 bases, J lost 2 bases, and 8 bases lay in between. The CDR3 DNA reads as TGTGCCAGCAGCGTAGAACAATCCAACACTGAAGCTTTCTTT. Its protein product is CASSVEQSNTEAFF. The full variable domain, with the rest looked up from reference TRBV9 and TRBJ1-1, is DSGVTQTPKHLITATGQRVTLRCSPRSGDLSVYWYQQSLDQGLQFLIQYYNGEERAKGNILERFSAQQFPDLHSELNLSSLELGDSALYFCASSVEQSNTEAFFGQGTRLTVV.

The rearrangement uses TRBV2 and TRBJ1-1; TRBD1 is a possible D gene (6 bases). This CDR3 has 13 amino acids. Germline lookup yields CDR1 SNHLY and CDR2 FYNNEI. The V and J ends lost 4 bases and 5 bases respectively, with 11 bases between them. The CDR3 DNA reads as TGTGCCAGCAGTGGACAGGCGAGGACTGAAGCTTTCTTT. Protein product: CASSGQARTEAFF.

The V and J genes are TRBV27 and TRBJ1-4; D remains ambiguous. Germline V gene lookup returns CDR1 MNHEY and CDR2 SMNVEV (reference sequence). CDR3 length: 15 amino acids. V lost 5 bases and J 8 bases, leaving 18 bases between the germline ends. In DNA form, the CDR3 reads TGTGCCAGCAGTGATACAAGGAGCTGGAGGGAAAAACTGTTTTTT. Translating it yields CASSDTRSWREKLFF. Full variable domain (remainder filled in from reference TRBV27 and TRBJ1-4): EAQVTQNPRYLITVTGKKLTVTCSQNMNHEYMSWYRQDPGLGLRQIYYSMNVEVTDKGDVPEGYKVSRKEKRNFPLILESPSPNQTSLYFCASSDTRSWREKLFFGSGTQLSVL.

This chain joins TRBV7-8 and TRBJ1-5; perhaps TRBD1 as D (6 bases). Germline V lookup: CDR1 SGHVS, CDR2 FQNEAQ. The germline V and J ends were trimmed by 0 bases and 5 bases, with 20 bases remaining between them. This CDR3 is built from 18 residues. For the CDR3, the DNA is TGTGCCAGCAGCTTAGCGCAAAGGAGTTACAGGGTCGATCAGCCCCAGCATTTT. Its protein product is CASSLAQRSYRVDQPQHF.

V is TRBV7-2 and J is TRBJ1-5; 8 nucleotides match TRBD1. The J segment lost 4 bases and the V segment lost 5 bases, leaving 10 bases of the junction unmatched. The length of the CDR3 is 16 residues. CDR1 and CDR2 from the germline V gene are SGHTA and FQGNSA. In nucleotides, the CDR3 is TGTGCCAGCAGCCCCCGAACAGGGGGAGGTAATCAGCCCCAGCATTTT. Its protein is CASSPRTGGGNQPQHF.

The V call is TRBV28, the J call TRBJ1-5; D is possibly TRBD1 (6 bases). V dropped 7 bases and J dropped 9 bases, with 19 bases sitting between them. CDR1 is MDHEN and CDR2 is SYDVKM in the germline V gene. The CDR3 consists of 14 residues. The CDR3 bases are TGTGCCAGCATCCCGTCGATACAGGGACGGCCCCAGCATTTT. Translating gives CASIPSIQGRPQHF. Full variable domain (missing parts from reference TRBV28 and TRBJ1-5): DVKVTQSSRYLVKRTGEKVFLECVQDMDHENMFWYRQDPGLGLRLIYFSYDVKMKEKGDIPEGYSVSREKKERFSLILESASTNQTSMYLCASIPSIQGRPQHFGDGTRLSIL.

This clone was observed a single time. Written as DNA, the CDR3 is TGTGCCAGCAAAGACACCGGGACAGGGACCGGCTACACCTTC. It codes for CASKDTGTGTGYTF. The chain recombines TRBV2 with TRBJ1-2; 9 bases map to TRBD1. From germline, CDR1 is SNHLY and CDR2 FYNNEI. The CDR3 has 14 amino acids. V lost 7 bases to trimming and J lost 8 bases; unmatched junction nucleotides: 11. Drawing the rest from reference TRBV2 and TRBJ1-2, the complete variable domain is EPEVTQTPSHQVTQMGQEVILRCVPISNHLYFYWYRQILGQKVEFLVSFYNNEISEKSEIFDDQFSVERPDGSNFTLKIRSTKLEDSAMYFCASKDTGTGTGYTFGSGTRLTVV.

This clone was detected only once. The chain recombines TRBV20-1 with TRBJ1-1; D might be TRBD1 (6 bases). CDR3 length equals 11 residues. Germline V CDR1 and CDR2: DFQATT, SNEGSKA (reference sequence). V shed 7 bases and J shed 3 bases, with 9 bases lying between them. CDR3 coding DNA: TGCAGTGGGAGGACAGACACTGAAGCTTTCTTT. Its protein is CSGRTDTEAFF.

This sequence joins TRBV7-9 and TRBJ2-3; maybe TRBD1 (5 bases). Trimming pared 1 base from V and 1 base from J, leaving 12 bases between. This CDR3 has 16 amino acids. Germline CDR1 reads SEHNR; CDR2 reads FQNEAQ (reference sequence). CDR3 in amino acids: CASSLEVGARTDTQYF. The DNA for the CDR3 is TGTGCCAGCAGCTTAGAGGTTGGGGCACGCACAGATACGCAGTATTTT.